The rows below give T cell receptor beta chains drawn from one sample of a study of beta chain features in type 1 diabetes. Sequenced by immunoSEQ multiplex PCR; TCRdb stores in-frame clones only, minus some. The repertoire holds some 150,000 clones, around 7% seen once, with roughly 1.5% in the top ten. The sequencing sample was made of central memory CD4+ T cells from blood. Receptor source: a woman aged 30 to 39 in good health. The CDR3 runs from the conserved cysteine through the conserved F or W. Fields, in order: D gene, clone size, J gene, V gene, CDR3 DNA, CDR3 protein. The D gene is left open where the match is weak. Clone size is given for some rows only: seen once, a few or many times, or a class if the clone is expanded.

>TRBD2|few|TRBJ2-5|TRBV13
TGTGCCAGCAGCTTCAAAGCGGGACGGGAGACCCAGTACTTC
CASSFKAGRETQYF
>.|few|TRBJ2-4|TRBV7-2
TGTGCCAGCAGCTTCGGCGGGAACAACATTCAGTACTTC
CASSFGGNNIQYF
>.|few|TRBJ1-2|TRBV6-6
TGTGCCAGCGCAACCCCCGGCAGCGTCACCTATGGCTACACCTTC
CASATPGSVTYGYTF
>.|few|TRBJ2-2|TRBV5-1
TGCGCCAGCAGCTCACAGGGCAAGAACACCGGGGAGCTGTTTTTT
CASSSQGKNTGELFF
>.|.|TRBJ1-1|TRBV27
TGTGCCAGCAGTTTATCCTCCCAGGGAAATCGCGGTCAAGCTTTCTTT
CASSLSSQGNRGQAFF
>.|many|TRBJ2-7|TRBV20-1
TGCAGTGCCAGCCGCCAGGGAGAGCAGTACTTC
CSASRQGEQYF
>.|many|TRBJ1-3|TRBV15
TGTGCCACCAGCCAGGGGCTCAGAAACACCATATATTTT
CATSQGLRNTIYF
>TRBD1|few|TRBJ2-7|TRBV19
TGTGCCAGTAGTATAGATCGGGGACAGACAGCGCAGTACTTC
CASSIDRGQTAQYF
>TRBD2|.|TRBJ2-1|TRBV15
TGTGCCACCAGCAGATGGACTAGCGGGAGTTCACTTCGTAACAATGAGCAGTTCTTC
CATSRWTSGSSLRNNEQFF
>.|few|TRBJ1-1|TRBV11-2
TGTGCCAGCAGCTTAGAAGGCAGGGTGAACACTGAAGCTTTCTTT
CASSLEGRVNTEAFF
>.|many|TRBJ2-3|TRBV7-2
TGTGCCAGCAGCCTGGGACTCCTTAGCACAGATACGCAGTATTTT
CASSLGLLSTDTQYF
>TRBD2|few|TRBJ2-7|TRBV2
TGTGCCAGCAGTGTGACTAGCAGGGAGCAGTACTTC
CASSVTSREQYF
>.|.|TRBJ1-2|TRBV18
TGTGCCAGCTCACCAGGCACCCGGAGACGAGATGGCTACACCTTC
CASSPGTRRRDGYTF
>.|.|TRBJ1-4|TRBV30
TGTGCCTGGAGCCCGGGAATCGGTAATGAAAAACTGTTTTTT
CAWSPGIGNEKLFF
>TRBD1|few|TRBJ1-1|TRBV5-1
TGCGCCAGCAGCACACAGGGGGACACTGAAGCTTTCTTT
CASSTQGDTEAFF
>TRBD2|few|TRBJ2-7|TRBV7-2
TGTGCCAGCAGCGTCAGCGGGAGTCAATACGAGCAGTACTTC
CASSVSGSQYEQYF
>TRBD2|few|TRBJ2-3|TRBV27
TGTGCCAGCAGTTTCGCGGGAGGAAAGGCAGATACGCAGTATTTT
CASSFAGGKADTQYF
>.|many|TRBJ2-7|TRBV30
TGTGCCTGGAGTGTAAGCCGCTACGAGCAGTACTTC
CAWSVSRYEQYF
>TRBD2|.|TRBJ2-3|TRBV4-3
TGCGCCAGCAGCCAAGGGGCCCGGACCGAGACTAGCGGGAGGGCCACAGATACGCAGTATTTT
CASSQGARTETSGRATDTQYF
>.|.|TRBJ2-5|TRBV27
TGTGCCAGCAGCGTGACAGCTAATAGGCAAGAGACCCAGTACTTC
CASSVTANRQETQYF
>.|.|TRBJ1-1|TRBV6-6
TGTGCCAGCAGCACTAGGGGGGGAGGGGACACTGAAGCTTTCTTT
CASSTRGGGDTEAFF
>TRBD1|many|TRBJ1-1|TRBV30
TGTGCCTGGAGTGCGGGACAGGATATTCGAGCTTTCTTT
CAWSAGQDIRAFF
>.|.|TRBJ1-1|TRBV27
TGTGCCAGCAGTAAAAGGGAGGGGACTGAAGCTTTCTTT
CASSKREGTEAFF
>.|.|TRBJ2-6|TRBV5-6
TGTGCCAGCAGCCGGTCTGGGGCCAACGTCCTGACTTTC
CASSRSGANVLTF
>TRBD1|many|TRBJ2-3|TRBV18
TGTGCCAGCTCACAGGGACAGCGCCCAGATACGCAGTATTTT
CASSQGQRPDTQYF
>.|few|TRBJ1-5|TRBV9
TGTGCCAGCAGCGTAGGGGGAGGGGTCAATCAGCCCCAGCATTTT
CASSVGGGVNQPQHF
>.|few|TRBJ1-5|TRBV21-1
TGTGCCAGCAGCAAGAGGTCAGGGGGCAATCAGCCCCAGCATTTT
CASSKRSGGNQPQHF
>TRBD1|.|TRBJ2-3|TRBV29-1
TGCAGCGGAAGGGACAGGAGCACAGATACGCAGTATTTT
CSGRDRSTDTQYF
>.|many|TRBJ1-3|TRBV5-6
TGTGCCAGCAGCCCCGCGGTACCTTTCTCTGGAAACACCATATATTTT
CASSPAVPFSGNTIYF
>TRBD1|.|TRBJ2-5|TRBV29-1
TGCAGCGGACGACAGGGGGCGGGAGAGACCCAGTACTTC
CSGRQGAGETQYF